This entry concerns a single TCR beta chain. Its antigen is currently not known. Base quality data are lacking; no much larger clone is found one base away. This specimen comes from a study of T cell changes during pregnancy in multiple sclerosis (dated by TCRdb to between 2019 and 2020). Broadly, across the study: In women with multiple sclerosis, the researchers looked at how the T cell repertoire shifted as pregnancy progressed.

Library construction relied on the immunoSEQ multiplex PCR assay. As stored in TCRdb, this immuneACCESS dataset retains in-frame rearrangements with V and J assigned. A fraction of the clones does not appear; measured against another copy, unresolved V genes explain less than half of the discrepancy, and the remainder lacks a known reason. Within this sample are tens of thousands of clones, with 90% to 95% of them counted one time only. The ten largest clones represent approximately 6.1% of the sample. Sequences LNHDA (CDR1) and SQIVND (CDR2) are obtained from the germline V gene (reference sequence). There are 14 amino acids in the CDR3, from cysteine to phenylalanine inclusive. CDR3 DNA is the only sequence kept; it has 42 bases, read in frame from the first base. Cut back by 5 bases and 5 bases, the V and J ends lie 15 bases apart.

The starting material was CD8+ T cells from peripheral blood mononuclear cells, obtained in the second trimester of pregnancy. The receptor comes from a female donor with multiple sclerosis, enrolled in a pregnancy study. The chain employs TRBV19 and TRBJ1-2, with the D segment identity uncertain. The nucleotides read TGTGCCAGTAGTCCCCTGGGAGAGGCGTATGGCTACACCTTC. This sequence encodes CASSPLGEAYGYTF.